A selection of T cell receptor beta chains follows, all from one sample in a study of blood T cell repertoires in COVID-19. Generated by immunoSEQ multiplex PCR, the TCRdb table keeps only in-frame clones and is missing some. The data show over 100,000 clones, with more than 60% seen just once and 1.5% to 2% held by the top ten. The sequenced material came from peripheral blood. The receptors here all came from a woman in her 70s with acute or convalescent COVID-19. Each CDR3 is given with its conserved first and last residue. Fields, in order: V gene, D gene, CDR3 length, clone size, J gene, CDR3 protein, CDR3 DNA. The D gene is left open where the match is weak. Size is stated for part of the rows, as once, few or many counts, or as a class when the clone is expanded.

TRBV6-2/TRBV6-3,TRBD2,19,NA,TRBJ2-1,CASSYTPRLGTSGNGEQFF,TGTGCCAGCAGTTATACCCCACGACTTGGGACTAGCGGGAATGGTGAGCAGTTCTTC
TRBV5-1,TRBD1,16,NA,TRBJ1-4,CASSLAGQAVGEKLFF,TGCGCCAGCAGCTTGGCCGGACAGGCAGTCGGTGAAAAACTGTTTTTT
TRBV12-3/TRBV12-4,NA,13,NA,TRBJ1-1,CASSPPRGTEAFF,TGTGCCAGCAGTCCCCCTCGAGGCACTGAAGCTTTCTTT
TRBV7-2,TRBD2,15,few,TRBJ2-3,CASSPRTSLMDTQYF,TGTGCCAGCAGCCCACGGACTAGCCTTATGGATACGCAGTATTTT
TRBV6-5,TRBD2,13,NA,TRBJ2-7,CASKLAGGYEQYF,TGTGCCAGCAAACTAGCGGGGGGCTACGAGCAGTACTTC
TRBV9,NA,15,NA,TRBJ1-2,CASSVGSEANYGYTF,TGTGCCAGCAGCGTGGGTAGCGAAGCTAACTATGGCTACACCTTC
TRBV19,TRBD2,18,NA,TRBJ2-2,CASSIPELAGGTTGELFF,TGTGCCAGTAGTATTCCGGAGCTAGCGGGAGGAACTACCGGGGAGCTGTTTTTT
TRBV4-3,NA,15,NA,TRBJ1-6,CASSQEEGRGSPLHF,TGCGCCAGCAGCCAAGAGGAGGGACGGGGTTCACCCCTCCACTTT
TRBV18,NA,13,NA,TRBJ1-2,CASSPGSQGGYTF,TGTGCCAGCTCCCCTGGGAGCCAGGGGGGCTACACCTTC
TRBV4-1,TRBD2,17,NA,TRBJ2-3,CASSQDLAGSGADTQYF,TGCGCCAGCAGCCAAGATCTAGCGGGAAGCGGGGCAGATACGCAGTATTTT
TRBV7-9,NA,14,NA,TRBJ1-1,CASSLLGQNTEAFF,TGTGCCAGCAGCTTACTGGGGCAAAACACTGAAGCTTTCTTT
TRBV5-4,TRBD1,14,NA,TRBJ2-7,CASTKDRGDHEQYF,TGTGCCAGCACCAAGGACAGGGGGGATCACGAGCAGTACTTC
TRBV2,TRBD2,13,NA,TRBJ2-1,CASKTSGGNEQFF,TGTGCCAGCAAGACTAGCGGGGGGAATGAGCAGTTCTTC
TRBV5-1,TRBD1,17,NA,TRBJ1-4,CASSLALTGQGNEKLFF,TGCGCCAGCAGCTTGGCCCTGACGGGACAGGGGAACGAAAAACTGTTTTTT
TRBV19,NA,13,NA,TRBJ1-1,CASSIDRGGEAFF,TGTGCCAGTAGTATAGATCGGGGAGGTGAAGCTTTCTTT
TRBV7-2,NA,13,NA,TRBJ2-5,CASGWQGGETQYF,TGTGCCAGCGGGTGGCAGGGTGGGGAGACCCAGTACTTC
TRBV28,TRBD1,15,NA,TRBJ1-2,CASNQKGGPNYGYTF,TGTGCCAGCAATCAAAAAGGGGGCCCCAACTATGGCTACACCTTC
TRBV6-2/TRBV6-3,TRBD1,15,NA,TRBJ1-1,CASSPHRGVGTEAFF,TGTGCCAGCAGTCCGCACAGGGGAGTTGGCACTGAAGCTTTCTTT
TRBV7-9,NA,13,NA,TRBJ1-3,CASSPRGPDTIYF,TGTGCCAGCAGCCCCCGAGGTCCGGACACCATATATTTT
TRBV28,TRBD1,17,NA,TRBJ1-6,CASRPYQFGQGDGTLHF,TGTGCCAGCAGGCCATACCAATTCGGACAGGGGGACGGAACCCTCCACTTT
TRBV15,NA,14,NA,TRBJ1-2,CATSRDRANYGYTF,TGTGCCACCAGCAGAGATAGAGCTAACTATGGCTACACCTTC
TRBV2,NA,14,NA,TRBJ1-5,CASAGGYSNQPQHF,TGTGCCAGCGCGGGAGGGTATAGCAATCAGCCCCAGCATTTT
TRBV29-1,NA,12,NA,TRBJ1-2,CSVGRGNYGYTF,TGCAGCGTTGGACGGGGGAACTATGGCTACACCTTC
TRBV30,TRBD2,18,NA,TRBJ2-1,CAWTGPSRGTSGIYEQFF,TGTGCCTGGACCGGGCCTTCCCGGGGGACTAGCGGGATCTATGAGCAGTTCTTC
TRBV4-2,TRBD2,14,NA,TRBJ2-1,CATAGLAGDSEQFF,TGTGCCACCGCGGGACTAGCGGGAGATAGTGAGCAGTTCTTC
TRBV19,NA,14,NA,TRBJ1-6,CATENREVNSPLHF,TGTGCCACCGAGAACAGGGAAGTTAATTCACCCCTCCACTTT
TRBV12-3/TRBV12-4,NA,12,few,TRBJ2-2,CASSSRAGELFF,TGTGCCAGCAGTTCTCGAGCCGGGGAGCTGTTTTTT
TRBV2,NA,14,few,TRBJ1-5,CASSGLQGNQPQHF,TGTGCCAGCAGTGGTTTACAGGGTAATCAGCCCCAGCATTTT
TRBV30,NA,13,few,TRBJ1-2,CAWSRGQLYGYTF,TGTGCCTGGAGCAGAGGTCAGCTCTATGGCTACACCTTC
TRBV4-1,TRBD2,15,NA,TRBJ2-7,CASSRVSGGSYEQYF,TGCGCCAGCAGCCGCGTTAGCGGGGGATCCTACGAGCAGTACTTC
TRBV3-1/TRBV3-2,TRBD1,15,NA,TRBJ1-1,CASSHQDRGLAEAFF,TGTGCCAGCAGCCATCAGGACAGGGGGCTAGCTGAAGCTTTCTTT
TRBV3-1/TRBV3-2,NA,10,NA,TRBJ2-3,CASGSNTQYF,TGTGCCAGCGGTAGCAATACGCAGTATTTT
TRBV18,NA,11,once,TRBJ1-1,CASSGQFEAFF,TGTGCCAGCTCAGGACAGTTTGAAGCTTTCTTT
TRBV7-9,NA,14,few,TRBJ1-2,CASSLGARGSGYTF,TGTGCCAGCAGCTTAGGCGCCAGGGGAAGCGGCTACACCTTC
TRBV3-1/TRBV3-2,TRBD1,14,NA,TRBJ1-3,CASSQAQGADTIYF,TGTGCCAGCAGCCAAGCACAGGGGGCAGACACCATATATTTT
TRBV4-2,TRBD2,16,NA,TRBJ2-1,CASSRPERGAYNEQFF,TGTGCCAGCAGCCGGCCCGAGCGGGGCGCCTACAATGAGCAGTTCTTC
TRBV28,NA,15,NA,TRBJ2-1,CASSFRSASGDEQFF,TGTGCCAGCAGTTTTCGTAGCGCTTCCGGGGATGAGCAGTTCTTC
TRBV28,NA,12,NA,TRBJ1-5,CACGQSNQPQHF,TGTGCCTGCGGACAGTCCAATCAGCCCCAGCATTTT
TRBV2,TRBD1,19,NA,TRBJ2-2,CASNSARSRTGENTGELFF,TGTGCCAGCAACAGTGCTAGGAGTCGGACAGGAGAGAACACCGGGGAGCTGTTTTTT
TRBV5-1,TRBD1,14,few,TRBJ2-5,CASSGDRNQETQYF,TGCGCCAGCAGCGGGGACAGAAACCAAGAGACCCAGTACTTC
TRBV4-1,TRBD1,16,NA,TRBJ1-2,CASSPLGDRGLDGYTF,TGCGCCAGCAGCCCATTAGGGGACAGGGGGCTGGATGGCTACACCTTC
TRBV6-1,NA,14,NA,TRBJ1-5,CASSEGSVNQPQHF,TGTGCCAGCAGTGAAGGGTCGGTGAATCAGCCCCAGCATTTT
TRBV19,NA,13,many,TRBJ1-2,CASSLQGPTGYTF,TGTGCCAGTAGTCTACAGGGCCCGACGGGCTACACCTTC
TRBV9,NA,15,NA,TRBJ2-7,CASSVEPGTTYEQYF,TGTGCCAGCAGCGTAGAACCCGGGACAACCTACGAGCAGTACTTC
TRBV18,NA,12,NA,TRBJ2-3,CASSRPGDTQYF,TGTGCCAGCTCACGGCCGGGAGATACGCAGTATTTT
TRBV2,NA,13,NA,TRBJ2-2,CASSTQGSGELFF,TGTGCCAGCAGTACACAGGGATCCGGGGAGCTGTTTTTT
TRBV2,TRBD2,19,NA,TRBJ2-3,CASSVTAAPASGITDTQYF,TGTGCCAGCAGTGTTACTGCGGCCCCGGCTAGCGGAATCACAGATACGCAGTATTTT
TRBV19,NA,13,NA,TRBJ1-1,CASSRRGNTEAFF,TGTGCCAGTAGCCGCAGGGGAAACACTGAAGCTTTCTTT
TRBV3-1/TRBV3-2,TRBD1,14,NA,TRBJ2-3,CASSQGTGKDTQYF,TGTGCCAGCAGCCAAGGGACAGGGAAAGATACGCAGTATTTT
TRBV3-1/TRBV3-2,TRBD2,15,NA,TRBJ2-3,CASSPGLAGVDTQYF,TGTGCCAGCAGCCCGGGACTAGCGGGAGTGGATACGCAGTATTTT
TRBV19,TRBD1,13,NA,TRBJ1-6,CASSGTGESPLHF,TGTGCCAGTAGTGGGACAGGCGAATCACCCCTCCACTTT
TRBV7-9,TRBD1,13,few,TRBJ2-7,CASSPKRQGEQYF,TGTGCCAGCAGCCCGAAAAGACAGGGCGAGCAGTACTTC
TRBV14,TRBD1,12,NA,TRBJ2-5,CASSRQGVVQYF,TGTGCCAGCAGCCGACAGGGGGTAGTCCAGTACTTC
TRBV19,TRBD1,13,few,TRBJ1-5,CASSIADREAQHF,TGTGCCAGTAGTATCGCGGACAGGGAGGCCCAGCATTTT
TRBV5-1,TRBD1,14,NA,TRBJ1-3,CASSRQGSGNTIYF,TGCGCCAGCAGCCGACAGGGATCCGGAAACACCATATATTTT
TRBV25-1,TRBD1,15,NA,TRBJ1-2,CASSEPGQGEDGYTF,TGTGCCAGCAGTGAACCGGGACAGGGGGAAGATGGCTACACCTTC
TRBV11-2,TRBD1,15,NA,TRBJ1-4,CASSPGRTGDEKLFF,TGTGCCAGCAGCCCCGGAAGAACAGGGGATGAAAAACTGTTTTTT
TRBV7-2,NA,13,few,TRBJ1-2,CASSRGREYGYTF,TGTGCCAGCAGCAGGGGCAGGGAATATGGCTACACCTTC
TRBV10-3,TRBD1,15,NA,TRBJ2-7,CAISPPSTGTHEQYF,TGTGCCATCAGCCCTCCTTCGACAGGGACCCACGAGCAGTACTTC